This TCR beta chain appears in the sequencing data of a study of blood T cell repertoires in COVID-19. CDR1 is LNHDA and CDR2 is SQIVND in the germline V gene (reference sequence). V dropped 6 bases and J dropped 0; count of bases not matched to a gene: 5. The CDR3 contains 15 residues. Sequenced by immunoSEQ multiplex PCR; TCRdb stores in-frame clones only, minus some. The profile covers some 270,000 clones, with about 80% appearing a single time and about 15% taken by the ten largest. The sequenced sample consisted of peripheral blood. The chain carries TRBV19 and TRBJ2-3; 8 bases are shared with TRBD2. This TCR was sampled from a person aged 65-85 years with COVID-19, enrolled during active disease. CDR3: CASRDSGASTDTQYF. In DNA form, the CDR3 reads TGTGCCAGTAGGGATAGCGGGGCGAGCACAGATACGCAGTATTTT.